This T cell receptor beta chain was captured by sequencing in a study of blood T cell repertoires in COVID-19. In the study overall: Italy, Spain and the United States were the sources of the convalescent and acute COVID-19 samples. From T cells, B-cell-depleted T cells, or PBMCs came the material, which was cDNA or gDNA.

As processed by the authors: Amplification from reference gene primers served as the basis for estimated nucleated cell counts. Assay: immunoSEQ multiplex PCR; the TCRdb copy retains only in-frame clones and omits some. The V and J calls and clone size come from that table; D and trimming were worked out from the DNA. The data contain about 62,000 clones, around 87% of them singletons. This CDR3 spans 15 amino acids. Looked up from germline, CDR1 is MNHEY and CDR2 is SMNVEV (reference sequence). Trimming stripped 7 bases from V and 3 bases from J, with 19 bases between. The Seattle patients, enrolled during active infection, were followed longitudinally.

The TCR was taken from a woman in her sixties with COVID-19, enrolled during active disease. The chain combines TRBV27 with TRBJ2-7; the D is unclear. Sample: peripheral blood. The CDR3 here is CASNPGSGPLYEQYF. For the CDR3, the DNA is TGTGCCAGCAACCCCGGGTCCGGCCCCCTCTACGAGCAGTACTTC.